A single sample gave rise to the 13 T cell receptor beta chains below, sequenced in a study of human T cells and chemical hapten exposure. Sample treatment: therapeutic diphenylcyclopropenone sensitization with weekly scalp DPC. Individual cDNA molecules each carried unique molecular identifiers attached by the library. TCRdb independently ran MiXCR on the reads; one entry per CDR3 protein. The sample has 2,500 or so distinct CDR3 sequences; over 45% are singletons. The material sequenced was whole blood, taken before DPC sensitization or 2, 6, or about 24 weeks after (not recorded which). These receptors were obtained from an adult with alopecia areata. Some clones in this sample may be carry-over from other donors' samples. This table probably holds off-target reads from a library built for another chain.

This clonotype was counted a single time. The chain is built from TRBV7-6 and TRBJ2-5; D remains unclear. The CDR3 extends over 14 amino acids. Trimming pared 0 bases from V and 1 base from J, leaving 6 bases between. The germline gives CDR1 SGHVS, CDR2 FNYEAQ. The DNA of the CDR3 is TGTGCCAGCAGCTTAGCGGCCAGCCAAGAGACCCAGTACTTC. The encoded protein is CASSLAASQETQYF.

The V and J genes are TRBV6-4 and TRBJ2-5; D gene ambiguous. The CDR3 has 13 amino acids. The germline gives CDR1 MRHNA, CDR2 SNTAGT. V lost 2 bases and J lost 7, with 11 bases in between. In DNA, the CDR3 is TGTGCCAGCAGTGACAGGCCCTCCGGGACCCAGTACTTC. Translating it yields CASSDRPSGTQYF.

The V gene is TRBV5-1, the J gene TRBJ2-5; 15 nucleotides line up with TRBD2. CDR1 and CDR2 from the germline V gene are SGHRS and YFSETQ. There are 18 residues in the CDR3. With V trimmed by 2 bases and J by 2 bases, 7 bases remained unmatched. This chain's CDR3 is CASSFQRTSGRVQETQYF. In DNA, the CDR3 is TGCGCCAGCAGCTTCCAACGGACTAGCGGGAGGGTACAAGAGACCCAGTACTTC.

The chain joins TRBV7-7 to TRBJ2-2; no definite D call. Germline assignment: CDR1 SSHAT and CDR2 FNYEAQ (reference sequence). With 4 bases removed from V and 2 bases from J, the gap between germline ends came to 11 bases. The CDR3 covers 15 residues. The CDR3: CASSYAAGNTGELFF. As DNA, the CDR3 is TGTGCCAGCAGCTACGCAGCCGGTAACACCGGGGAGCTGTTTTTT.

The chain joins TRBV5-4 to TRBJ2-1; 12 bases are shared with TRBD2. CDR1 and CDR2 from the germline V gene are SGHNT and YYREEE (reference sequence). Unmatched junction bases numbered 12, after V lost 3 bases and J lost 8 bases. This CDR3 is 17 amino acids long. The CDR3 DNA follows: TGTGCCAGCAGCTCGCCTAGCGGGAGGGCCGTGGTCCATGAGCAGTTCTTC. This codes for CASSSPSGRAVVHEQFF.

The chain couples TRBV12-3 or TRBV12-4 to TRBJ2-3, with 12 bases aligning to TRBD2. V gave up 2 bases and J gave up 5 bases; unmatched junction bases: 8. The CDR3 runs to 17 residues. CDR3 sequence reads: CASSLFGLAGQGDTQYF. The CDR3, as DNA: TGTGCCAGCAGTTTATTTGGACTAGCGGGGCAGGGAGATACGCAGTATTTT.

V is TRBV7-9 and J is TRBJ2-6; no definite D call. The CDR3 runs to 12 residues. Per the germline V gene, CDR1 is SEHNR and CDR2 is FQNEAQ (reference sequence). The V and J ends lost 10 bases and 4 bases respectively, with 8 bases between them. The CDR3: CATLPGANVLTF. As DNA, the CDR3 is TGTGCCACCCTGCCCGGGGCCAACGTCCTGACTTTC.

This clonotype was counted a single time. The chain joins TRBV6-5 to TRBJ2-5; TRBD1 matches at 7 bases. The V gene end was trimmed by 2 bases and the J gene end by 2 bases; junction bases not matched to a gene: 2. The length of the CDR3 is 14 residues. Per the germline V gene, CDR1 is MNHEY and CDR2 is SVGAGI. CDR3: CASSYRGRQETQYF. The CDR3 bases are TGTGCCAGCAGTTACAGGGGGCGACAAGAGACCCAGTACTTC.

The chain uses TRBV5-1 and TRBJ2-3; TRBD2 matches 9 bases. The CDR3 is made up of 19 amino acids. Germline CDR1 reads SGHRS; CDR2 reads YFSETQ. V lost 1 base, J lost 1 base, and 13 bases stayed unmatched. CDR3 DNA sequence: TGCGCCAGCAGCTTGATGTTGCGGGGGGGCTTGTCTGGCACAGATACGCAGTATTTT. Translating it yields CASSLMLRGGLSGTDTQYF.

The chain recombines TRBV6-2 or TRBV6-3 with TRBJ2-7; TRBD2 aligns across 9 bases. Trimming took 6 bases from V and 2 from J; bases not matched to a gene: 8. Germline-derived CDR1 and CDR2 are MNHEY and SVGEGT. CDR3 length equals 15 residues. Written as DNA, the CDR3 is TGTGCCAGCAGCCGGGACGCGGGGGGGCCCTACGAGCAGTACTTC. It yields the protein CASSRDAGGPYEQYF.

This clonotype has a handful of counts. V gene TRBV20-1 combines with J gene TRBJ2-1, with 11 bases identical to TRBD2. This CDR3 is built from 17 residues. V was clipped by 6 bases and J by 4 bases; unmatched bases: 14. Germline values: CDR1 DFQATT, CDR2 SNEGSKA (reference sequence). The CDR3 DNA sequence: TGCAGTGCGCAGAGACACGTCGGGACTAGCGGTTACAATGAGCAGTTCTTC. This sequence encodes CSAQRHVGTSGYNEQFF.

This clonotype was seen a few times. The chain has TRBV7-9 and TRBJ2-1; 10 bases map to TRBD2. The length of the CDR3 is 18 residues. With 5 bases clipped from V and 0 bases from J, the junction kept 10 bases outside the gene matches. Germline V lookup: CDR1 SEHNR, CDR2 FQNEAQ (reference sequence). The DNA of the CDR3 is TGTGCCAGCAGCCCACTGGGACTAGCGCGGAGCTCCTACAATGAGCAGTTCTTC. It translates to CASSPLGLARSSYNEQFF.

This clonotype was seen a handful of times. The chain employs TRBV16 and TRBJ2-3; a weak D match, TRBD2 (5 bases). The germline CDR1 and CDR2 sequences are KGHSY and FQNENV. This CDR3 spans 17 amino acids. Trimming left V 0 bases short and J 0 bases short, with 13 bases between. CDR3 sequence: CASSQSPPGSSTDTQYF. The CDR3 coding sequence is TGTGCCAGCAGCCAATCGCCCCCGGGAAGTAGCACAGATACGCAGTATTTT.